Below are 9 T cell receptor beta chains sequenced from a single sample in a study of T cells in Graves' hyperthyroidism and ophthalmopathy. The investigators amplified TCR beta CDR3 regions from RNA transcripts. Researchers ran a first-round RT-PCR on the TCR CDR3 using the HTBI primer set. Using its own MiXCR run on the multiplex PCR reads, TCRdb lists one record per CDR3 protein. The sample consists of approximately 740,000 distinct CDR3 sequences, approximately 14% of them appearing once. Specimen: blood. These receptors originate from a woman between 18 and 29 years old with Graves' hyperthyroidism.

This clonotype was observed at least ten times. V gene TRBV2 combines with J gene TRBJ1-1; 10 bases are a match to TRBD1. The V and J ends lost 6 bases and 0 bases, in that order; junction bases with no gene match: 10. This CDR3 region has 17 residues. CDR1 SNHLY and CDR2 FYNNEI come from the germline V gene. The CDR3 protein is CASRGWTGGILNTEAFF. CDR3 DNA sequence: TGTGCCAGCAGAGGATGGACAGGGGGGATCTTGAACACTGAAGCTTTCTTT.

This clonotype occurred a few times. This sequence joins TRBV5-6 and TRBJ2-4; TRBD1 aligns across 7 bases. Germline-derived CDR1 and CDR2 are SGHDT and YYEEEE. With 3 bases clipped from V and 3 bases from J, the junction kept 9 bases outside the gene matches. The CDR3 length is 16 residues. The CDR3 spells CASSYPTHRGKNIQYF. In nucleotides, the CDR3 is TGTGCCAGCAGCTATCCCACACACAGGGGCAAAAACATTCAGTACTTC.

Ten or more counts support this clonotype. CDR3 nucleotides: TGCAGTGCTAGAGACGAGGGGGAAGAGACCCAGTACTTC. Protein product: CSARDEGEETQYF. The rearrangement joins TRBV20-1 to TRBJ2-5; a weak D match, TRBD1 (6 bases). The CDR3 spans 13 residues. Deletions cut 0 bases from V and 3 bases from J, with 8 bases between. CDR1 is DFQATT and CDR2 is SNEGSKA in the germline V gene (reference sequence).

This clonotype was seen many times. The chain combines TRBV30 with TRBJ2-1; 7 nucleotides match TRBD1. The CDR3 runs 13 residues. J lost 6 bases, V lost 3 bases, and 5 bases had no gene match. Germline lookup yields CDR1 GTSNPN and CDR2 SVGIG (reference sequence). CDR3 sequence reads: CAWSQGDGNEQFF. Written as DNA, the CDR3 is TGTGCCTGGAGCCAGGGGGACGGCAATGAGCAGTTCTTC.

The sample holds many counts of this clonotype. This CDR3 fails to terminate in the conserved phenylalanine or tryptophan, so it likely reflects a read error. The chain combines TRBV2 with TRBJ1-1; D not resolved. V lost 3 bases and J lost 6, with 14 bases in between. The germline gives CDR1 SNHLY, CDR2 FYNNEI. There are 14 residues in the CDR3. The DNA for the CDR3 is TGTGCCAGCAGTGACCAAGTCAAGAGCGCTGAAGCTTTCCTT. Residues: CASSDQVKSAEAFL.

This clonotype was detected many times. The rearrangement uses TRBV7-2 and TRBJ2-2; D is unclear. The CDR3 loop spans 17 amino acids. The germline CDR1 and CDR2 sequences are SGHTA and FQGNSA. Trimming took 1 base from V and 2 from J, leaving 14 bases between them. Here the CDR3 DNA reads TGTGCCAGCAGCTTAGTGACTGCGGCGACCAACACCGGGGAGCTGTTTTTT. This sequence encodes CASSLVTAATNTGELFF.

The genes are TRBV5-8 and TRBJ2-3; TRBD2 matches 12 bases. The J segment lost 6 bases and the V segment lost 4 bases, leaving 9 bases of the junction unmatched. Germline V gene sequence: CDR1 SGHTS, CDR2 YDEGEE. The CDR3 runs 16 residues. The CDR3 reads CASSPRTSGKGDTQYF. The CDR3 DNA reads TGTGCCAGCAGCCCTCGGACTAGCGGGAAGGGGGATACGCAGTATTTT.

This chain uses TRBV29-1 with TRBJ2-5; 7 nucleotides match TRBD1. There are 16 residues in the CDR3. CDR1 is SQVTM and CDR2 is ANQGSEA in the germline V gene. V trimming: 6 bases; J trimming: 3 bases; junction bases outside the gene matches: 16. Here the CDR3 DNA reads TGCAGCGTATCACATTTCGGACAGGCGGTTGAAGAGACCCAGTACTTC. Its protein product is CSVSHFGQAVEETQYF. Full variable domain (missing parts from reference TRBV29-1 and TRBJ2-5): SAVISQKPSRDICQRGTSLTIQCQVDSQVTMMFWYRQQPGQSLTLIATANQGSEATYESGFVIDKFPISRPNLTFSTLTVSNMSPEDSSIYLCSVSHFGQAVEETQYFGPGTRLLVL.

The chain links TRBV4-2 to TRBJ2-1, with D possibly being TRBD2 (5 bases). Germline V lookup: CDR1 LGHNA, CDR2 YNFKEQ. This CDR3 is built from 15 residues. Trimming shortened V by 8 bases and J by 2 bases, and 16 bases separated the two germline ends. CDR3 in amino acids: CASDNAATTYNEQFF. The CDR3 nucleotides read TGTGCCAGCGACAACGCAGCGACTACCTACAATGAGCAGTTCTTC.